The rows below give T cell receptor beta chains drawn from one sample of a study of T cell responses to AZD1222 COVID-19 vaccine. Clones were read by immunoSEQ multiplex PCR, and TCRdb kept only the in-frame ones, dropping some. The table includes more than 130,000 clones, less than 95% detected once. The specimen was peripheral blood, collected on day 0 of AZD1222 vaccination. The receptors were sampled from an adult in good health. Each CDR3 is given with its conserved first and last residue. D genes are given only for firm matches.

CDR3 protein | D gene | J gene | V gene
CASSWRGPPLYNEQFF | . | TRBJ2-1 | TRBV7-3
CASSNMVRISPLHF | . | TRBJ1-6 | TRBV7-9
CASNGGGDTQYF | TRBD2 | TRBJ2-3 | TRBV6-5
CSVRGGETEAFF | . | TRBJ1-1 | TRBV29-1
CASASSYEQYF | . | TRBJ2-7 | TRBV12-3/TRBV12-4
CASSSKGGPGHEQYF | . | TRBJ2-7 | TRBV7-2
CASTQGGSGLNTEAFF | . | TRBJ1-1 | TRBV7-9
CASGRGMNEQFF | . | TRBJ2-1 | TRBV11-3
CASSTTGAAGGELFF | . | TRBJ2-2 | TRBV19
CAWSVQAGGGYTF | TRBD1 | TRBJ1-2 | TRBV30
CASSVAQGGGELFF | . | TRBJ2-2 | TRBV9
CASSTYGDPMNTEAFF | . | TRBJ1-1 | TRBV5-6
CASSQTPGLNSPLHF | . | TRBJ1-6 | TRBV4-3
CASSFMTSGSVEQFF | TRBD2 | TRBJ2-1 | TRBV7-6
CAISEADTQYF | . | TRBJ2-3 | TRBV10-3
CASSPLYSNQPQHF | . | TRBJ1-5 | TRBV9
CASTSRLARRDLYNEQFF | TRBD2 | TRBJ2-1 | TRBV5-6
CASSTRRGTEAFF | . | TRBJ1-1 | TRBV19
CASGGRGLPDSTDTQYF | . | TRBJ2-3 | TRBV19
CASSTTSGNTIYF | . | TRBJ1-3 | TRBV18
CASSPRQGENTEAFF | TRBD1 | TRBJ1-1 | TRBV18